This TCR beta chain was recovered during a study of blood T cell repertoires in COVID-19. Study at large: Researchers got acute and convalescent COVID-19 samples from the United States, Italy and Spain. From T cells, B-cell-depleted T cells, or PBMCs came the material, which was cDNA or gDNA.

The CDR3 covers 16 residues. V dropped 0 bases and J dropped 2; count of bases not matched to a gene: 5. The V gene's germline CDR1 is SGDLS and CDR2 YYNGEE. Here immunoSEQ multiplex PCR was the method, and the copy in TCRdb shows in-frame clones only, minus some. The sample lists 15,000 to 20,000 clones; more than 80% were seen once. Source material: peripheral blood. The chain uses TRBV9 and TRBJ1-1, with TRBD1 matching 9 bases. The receptor's source is a human donor in a cohort sampled during active COVID-19. Written as DNA, the CDR3 is TGTGCCAGCAGCGTAGGTTCGGGACAGGGCAACACTGAAGCTTTCTTT. Its protein product is CASSVGSGQGNTEAFF.